This T cell receptor (beta chain) was recorded in a study of T cells in localized non-small cell lung cancer. Trimming removed 9 bases at V and 5 bases at J, with 13 bases between. Germline-derived CDR1 and CDR2 are LNHDA and SQIVND (reference sequence). The CDR3 runs 12 residues. TCRdb's copy holds only in-frame clones and misses some; the assay was immunoSEQ multiplex PCR. This repertoire shows 30,000 or so clones, roughly 88% found once; its top ten account for roughly 4%. Sequenced material: peripheral blood mononuclear cells, taken before any cancer treatment. V usage is TRBV19 and J usage is TRBJ2-5, with D maybe TRBD1 (6 bases). The receptor was derived from a woman aged 40-69 years with stage III lung adenocarcinoma. The CDR3, as DNA: TGTGCCAGCCGAGGGGGTGGGGAGACCCAGTACTTC. Its translation is CASRGGGETQYF.